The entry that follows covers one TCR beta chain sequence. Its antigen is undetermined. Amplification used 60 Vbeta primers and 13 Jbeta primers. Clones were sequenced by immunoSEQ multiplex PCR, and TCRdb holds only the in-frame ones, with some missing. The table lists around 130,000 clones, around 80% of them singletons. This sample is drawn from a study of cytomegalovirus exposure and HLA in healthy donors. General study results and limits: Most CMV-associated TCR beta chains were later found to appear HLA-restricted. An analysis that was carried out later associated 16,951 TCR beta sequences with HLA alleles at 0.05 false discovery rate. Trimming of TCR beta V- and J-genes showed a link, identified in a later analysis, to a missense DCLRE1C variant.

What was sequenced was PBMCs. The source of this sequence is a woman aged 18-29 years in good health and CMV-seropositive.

CDR3 sequence (DNA): TGTGCCAGCAGCTTAGCGTACAGGGGTGGCAATCAGCCCCAGCATTTT. Translated, it gives CASSLAYRGGNQPQHF. The J gene is TRBJ1-5, the V gene TRBV7-9, with 7 bases that match TRBD1. Unmatched junction bases numbered 4, after V lost 0 bases and J lost 2 bases. CDR1 and CDR2 from the germline V gene are SEHNR and FQNEAQ (reference sequence). The CDR3 is 16 residues long.